This T cell receptor beta chain is from a study of radiotherapy plus CTLA-4 blockade in lung cancer. Study-wide background: Of all patients, 15% to 20% responded objectively and 31% showed disease control.

To note about this clone: The antigen remains unidentified.

Treatment of patients with chemo-refractory metastatic non-small-cell lung cancer consisted of focal radiation plus CTLA-4 blockade with ipilimumab. The ends lost 5 bases at V and 7 bases at J; junction bases unmatched: 5. There are 14 residues in the CDR3. Per germline, CDR1 SQVTM and CDR2 ANQGSEA. Measured with immunoSEQ multiplex PCR; TCRdb has only the in-frame clones, and not every one. The sample has tens of thousands of clones; around 74% are singletons. Study-wide results and limits: TCR clones originating in tumors grew in number in blood after radiotherapy plus ipilimumab.

V gene TRBV29-1 combines with J gene TRBJ2-2, with 12 nucleotides matching TRBD1. The sample consisted of peripheral blood, taken from a patient treated with radiotherapy plus ipilimumab. The TCR sequence derives from a human donor with non-small cell lung cancer whose response to radiotherapy plus ipilimumab could not be evaluated. CDR3 protein: CSVRGQGADGELFF. The CDR3 nucleotides read TGCAGCGTTAGGGGACAGGGGGCCGACGGGGAGCTGTTTTTT.